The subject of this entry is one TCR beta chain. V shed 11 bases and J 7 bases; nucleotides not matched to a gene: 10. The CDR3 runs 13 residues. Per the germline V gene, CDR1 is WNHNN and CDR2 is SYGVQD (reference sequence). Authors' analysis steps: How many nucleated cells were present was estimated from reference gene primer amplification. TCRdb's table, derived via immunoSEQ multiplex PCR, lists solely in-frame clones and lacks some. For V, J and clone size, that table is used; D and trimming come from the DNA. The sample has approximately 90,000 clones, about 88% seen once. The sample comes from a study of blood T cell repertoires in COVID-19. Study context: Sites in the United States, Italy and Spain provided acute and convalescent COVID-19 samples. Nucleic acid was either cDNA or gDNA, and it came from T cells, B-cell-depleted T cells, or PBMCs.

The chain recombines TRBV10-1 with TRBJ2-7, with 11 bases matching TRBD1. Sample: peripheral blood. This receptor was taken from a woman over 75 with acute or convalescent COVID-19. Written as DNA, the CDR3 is TGCGCCGGGATCCGGGACAGGGGGAATGAGCAGTACTTC. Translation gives CAGIRDRGNEQYF.